These T cell receptor beta chains were read from a single sample in a study of OX40 agonist ivuxolimab in advanced cancers. Some clones are missing from TCRdb's copy, which holds only in-frame ones; the method was immunoSEQ multiplex PCR. This repertoire shows tens of thousands of clones, roughly 80% found once; its top ten account for around 5%. The sequencing used CD4+ or CD8+ T cells sorted from blood, collected in a trial of the OX40 agonist ivuxolimab. The receptor set was obtained from an adult with an advanced solid tumor such as melanoma, head and neck, liver or kidney cancer. The CDR3 runs from the conserved cysteine through the conserved F or W.

v_call cdr3_aa
TRBV30 CALYRDRALSYGYTF
TRBV7-2 CASRPPYRHGDTQYF
TRBV4-3 CASSLRFGVANEKLFF
TRBV25-1 CASRTSGSPETQYF
TRBV5-4 CASSSGGADTQYF
TRBV7-3 CASSLEATNEQFF
TRBV10-2 CASSDSGAYTGELFF
TRBV19 CASSTMTGEGYTF
TRBV19 CASSRPSGQGADEQFF
TRBV10-1 CASSVGSNTGELFF
TRBV7-2 CASSQGAGAGGYTF
TRBV6-1 CATRGSLNTGELFF
TRBV19 CASSIGGRGRSYEQYF
TRBV27 CASSLKATWGGANVLTF
TRBV30 CAWSKGQDNSPLHF
TRBV11-2 CASSLTWVSGPSEQYF
TRBV7-9 CASSLAGVAHEQYF
TRBV7-8 CASRQTSGGYEQYF
TRBV5-4 CASSPTPSSYNEQFF
TRBV19 CASSRTSGSTHNEQFF